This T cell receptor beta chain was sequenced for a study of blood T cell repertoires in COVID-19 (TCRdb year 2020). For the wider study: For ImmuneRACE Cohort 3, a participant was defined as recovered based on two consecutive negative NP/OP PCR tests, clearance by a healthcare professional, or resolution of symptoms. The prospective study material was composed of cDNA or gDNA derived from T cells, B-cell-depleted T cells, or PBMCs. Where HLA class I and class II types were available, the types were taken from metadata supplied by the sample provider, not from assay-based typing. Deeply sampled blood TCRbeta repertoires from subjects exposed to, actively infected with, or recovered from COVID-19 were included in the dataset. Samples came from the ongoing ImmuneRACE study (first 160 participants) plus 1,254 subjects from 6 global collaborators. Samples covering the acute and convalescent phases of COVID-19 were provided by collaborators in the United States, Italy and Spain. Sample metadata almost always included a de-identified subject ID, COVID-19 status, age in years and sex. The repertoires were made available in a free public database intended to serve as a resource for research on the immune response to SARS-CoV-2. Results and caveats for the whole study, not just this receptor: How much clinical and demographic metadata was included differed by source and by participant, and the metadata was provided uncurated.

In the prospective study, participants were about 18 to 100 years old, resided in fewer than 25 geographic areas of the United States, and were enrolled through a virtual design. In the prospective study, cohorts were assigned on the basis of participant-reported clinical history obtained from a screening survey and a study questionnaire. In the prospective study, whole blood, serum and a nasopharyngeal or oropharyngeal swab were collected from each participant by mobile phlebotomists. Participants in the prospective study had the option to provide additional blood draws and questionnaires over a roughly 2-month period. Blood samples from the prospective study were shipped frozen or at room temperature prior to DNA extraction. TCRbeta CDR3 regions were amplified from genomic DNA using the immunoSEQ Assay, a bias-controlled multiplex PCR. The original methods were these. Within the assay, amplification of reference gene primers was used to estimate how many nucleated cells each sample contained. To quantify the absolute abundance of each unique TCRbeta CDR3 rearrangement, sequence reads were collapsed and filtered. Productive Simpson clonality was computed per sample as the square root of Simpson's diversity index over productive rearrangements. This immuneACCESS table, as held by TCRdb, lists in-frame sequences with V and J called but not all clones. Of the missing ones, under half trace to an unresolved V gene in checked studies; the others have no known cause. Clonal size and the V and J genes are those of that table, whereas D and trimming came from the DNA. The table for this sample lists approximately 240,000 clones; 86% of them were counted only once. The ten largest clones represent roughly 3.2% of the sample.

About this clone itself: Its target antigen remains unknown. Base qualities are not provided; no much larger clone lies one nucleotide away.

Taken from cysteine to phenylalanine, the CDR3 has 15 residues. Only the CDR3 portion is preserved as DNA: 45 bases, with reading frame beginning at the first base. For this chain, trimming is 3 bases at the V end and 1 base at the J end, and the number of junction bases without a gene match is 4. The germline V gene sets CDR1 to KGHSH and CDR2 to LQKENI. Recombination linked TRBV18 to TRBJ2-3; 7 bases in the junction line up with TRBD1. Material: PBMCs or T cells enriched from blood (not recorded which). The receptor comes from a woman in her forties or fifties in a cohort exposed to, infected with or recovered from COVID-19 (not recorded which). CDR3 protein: CASSPQTGRTDTQYF. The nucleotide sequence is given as TGTGCCAGCTCACCTCAGACAGGGCGCACAGATACGCAGTATTTT.